This T cell receptor (beta chain) derives from a study of shared clonotypes between healthy human individuals. Findings of the study overall: Memory subsets generally showed smaller estimated richness than naive subsets did.

This CDR3 comprises 12 residues. Trimming left V 7 bases short and J 3 bases short, with 8 bases between. Germline CDR1 reads SNHLY; CDR2 reads FYNNEI. A remark on this clone: Its antigen is undetermined.

TCRdb keeps only in-frame clones here, not all; method: immunoSEQ multiplex PCR. This sample carries roughly 2 million clones, 85% to 95% of them seen once, and the ten largest clones take more than 0.1%. The TCR originated in a man aged 18 to 29 in good health. The chain uses TRBV2 and TRBJ2-3, with D unresolved. Sequencing input: naive CD4+ T cells sorted from blood. The subset is: CD45RA+ positively selected. The CDR3 loop is CASKLMTDTQYF. CDR3 bases: TGTGCCAGCAAATTGATGACAGATACGCAGTATTTT.